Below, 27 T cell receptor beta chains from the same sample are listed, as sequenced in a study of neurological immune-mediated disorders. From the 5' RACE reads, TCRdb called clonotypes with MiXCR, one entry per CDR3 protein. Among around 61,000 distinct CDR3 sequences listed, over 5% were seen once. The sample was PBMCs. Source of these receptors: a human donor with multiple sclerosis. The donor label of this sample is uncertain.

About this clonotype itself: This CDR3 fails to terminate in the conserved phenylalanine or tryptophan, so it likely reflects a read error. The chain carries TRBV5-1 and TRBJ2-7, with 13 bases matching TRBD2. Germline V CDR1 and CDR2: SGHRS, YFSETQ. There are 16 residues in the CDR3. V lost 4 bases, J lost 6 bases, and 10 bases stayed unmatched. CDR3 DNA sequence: TGCGCCAGCAGCGGAGGGGGAGGACTAGCGGGGGTCGAGCAGTACTCC. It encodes CASSGGGGLAGVEQYS.

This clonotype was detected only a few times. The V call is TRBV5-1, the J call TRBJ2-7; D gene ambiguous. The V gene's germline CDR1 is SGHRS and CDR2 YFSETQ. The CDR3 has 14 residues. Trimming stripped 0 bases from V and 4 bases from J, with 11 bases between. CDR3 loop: CASSLGGEVYEQYF. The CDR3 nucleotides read TGCGCCAGCAGCTTGGGGGGTGAGGTTTACGAGCAGTACTTC.

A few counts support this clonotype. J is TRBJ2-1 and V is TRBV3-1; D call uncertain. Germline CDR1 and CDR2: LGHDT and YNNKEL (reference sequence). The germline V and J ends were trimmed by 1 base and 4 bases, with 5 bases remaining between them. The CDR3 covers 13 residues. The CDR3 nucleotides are TGTGCCAGCAGCCAAGGCAGTTACAATGAGCAGTTCTTC. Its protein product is CASSQGSYNEQFF.

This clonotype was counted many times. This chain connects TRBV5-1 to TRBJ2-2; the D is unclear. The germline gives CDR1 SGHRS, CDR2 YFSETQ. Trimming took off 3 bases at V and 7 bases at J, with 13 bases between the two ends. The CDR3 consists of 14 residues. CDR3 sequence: CASSYPRLHGELFF. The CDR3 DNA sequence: TGCGCCAGCAGCTACCCGCGGTTACACGGGGAGCTGTTTTTT.

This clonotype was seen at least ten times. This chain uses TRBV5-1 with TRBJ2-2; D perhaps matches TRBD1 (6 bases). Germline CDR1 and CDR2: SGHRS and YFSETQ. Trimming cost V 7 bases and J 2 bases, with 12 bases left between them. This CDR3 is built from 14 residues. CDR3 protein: CASARDINTGELFF. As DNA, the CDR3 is TGCGCCAGCGCTCGGGACATCAACACCGGGGAGCTGTTTTTT.

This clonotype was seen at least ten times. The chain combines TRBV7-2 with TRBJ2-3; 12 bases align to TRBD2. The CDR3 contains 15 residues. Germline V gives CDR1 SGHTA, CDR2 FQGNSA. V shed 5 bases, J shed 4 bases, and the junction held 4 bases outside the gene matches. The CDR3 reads CASSQTSGGADTQYF. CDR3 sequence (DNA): TGTGCCAGCAGCCAGACTAGCGGGGGTGCAGATACGCAGTATTTT.

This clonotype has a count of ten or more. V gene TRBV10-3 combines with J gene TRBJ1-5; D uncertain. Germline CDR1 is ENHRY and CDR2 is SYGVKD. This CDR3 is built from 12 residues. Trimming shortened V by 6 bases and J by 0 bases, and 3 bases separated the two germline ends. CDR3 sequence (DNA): TGTGCCATCAGCCATAGCAATCAGCCCCAGCATTTT. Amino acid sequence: CAISHSNQPQHF.

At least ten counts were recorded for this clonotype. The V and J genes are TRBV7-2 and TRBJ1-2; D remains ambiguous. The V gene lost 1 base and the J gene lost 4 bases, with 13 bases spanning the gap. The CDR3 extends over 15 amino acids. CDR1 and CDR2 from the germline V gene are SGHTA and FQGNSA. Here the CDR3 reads CASSLEVGIIYGYTF. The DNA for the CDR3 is TGTGCCAGCAGCTTAGAGGTCGGGATCATCTATGGCTACACCTTC.

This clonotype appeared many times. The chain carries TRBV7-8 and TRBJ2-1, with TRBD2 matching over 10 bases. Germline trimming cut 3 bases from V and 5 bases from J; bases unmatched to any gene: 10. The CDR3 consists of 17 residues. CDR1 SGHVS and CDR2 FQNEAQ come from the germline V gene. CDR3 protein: CASSFLSRTSGNNEQFF. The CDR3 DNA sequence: TGTGCCAGCAGCTTCCTCTCACGGACTAGCGGCAACAATGAGCAGTTCTTC. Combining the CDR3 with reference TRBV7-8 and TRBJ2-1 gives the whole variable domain GAGVSQSPRYKVAKRGQDVALRCDPISGHVSLFWYQQALGQGPEFLTYFQNEAQLDKSGLPSDRFFAERPEGSVSTLKIQRTQQEDSAVYLCASSFLSRTSGNNEQFFGPGTRLTVL.

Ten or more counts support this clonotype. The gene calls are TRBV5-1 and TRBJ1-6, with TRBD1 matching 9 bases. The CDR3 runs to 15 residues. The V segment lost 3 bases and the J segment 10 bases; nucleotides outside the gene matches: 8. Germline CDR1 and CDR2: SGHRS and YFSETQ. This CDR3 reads CASSWETGGRSPLHF. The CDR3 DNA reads TGCGCCAGCAGCTGGGAGACAGGGGGAAGATCACCCCTCCACTTT.

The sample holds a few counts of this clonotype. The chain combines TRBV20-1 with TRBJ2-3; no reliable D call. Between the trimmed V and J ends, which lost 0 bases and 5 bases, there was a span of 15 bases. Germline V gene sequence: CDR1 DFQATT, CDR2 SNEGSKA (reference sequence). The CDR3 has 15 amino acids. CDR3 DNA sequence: TGCAGTGCTAGAGATTCGGTAGGGTCGAGAGATACGCAGTATTTT. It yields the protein CSARDSVGSRDTQYF.

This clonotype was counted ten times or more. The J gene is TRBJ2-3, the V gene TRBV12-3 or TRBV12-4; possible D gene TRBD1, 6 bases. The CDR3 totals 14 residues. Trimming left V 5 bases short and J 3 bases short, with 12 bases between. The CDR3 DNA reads TGTGCCAGCAGTCCATCACAGGGAACAGATACGCAGTATTTT. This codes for CASSPSQGTDTQYF.

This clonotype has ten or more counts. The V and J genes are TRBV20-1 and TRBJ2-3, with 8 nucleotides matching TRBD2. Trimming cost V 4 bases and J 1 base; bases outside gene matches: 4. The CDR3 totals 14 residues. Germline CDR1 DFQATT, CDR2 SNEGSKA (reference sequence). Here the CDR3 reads CSAKNSGGTDTQYF. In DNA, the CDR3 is TGCAGTGCTAAGAATAGCGGGGGCACAGATACGCAGTATTTT.

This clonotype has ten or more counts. The CDR3 sequence is CASSPSGGAKGSYEQYF. DNA of the CDR3: TGTGCCAGCAGTCCTAGCGGGGGGGCCAAAGGTTCTTACGAGCAGTACTTC. The chain joins TRBV7-6 to TRBJ2-7, with 12 nucleotides matching TRBD2. There are 17 residues in the CDR3. Germline lookup yields CDR1 SGHVS and CDR2 FNYEAQ. V gave up 6 bases and J gave up 4 bases; unmatched junction bases: 13.

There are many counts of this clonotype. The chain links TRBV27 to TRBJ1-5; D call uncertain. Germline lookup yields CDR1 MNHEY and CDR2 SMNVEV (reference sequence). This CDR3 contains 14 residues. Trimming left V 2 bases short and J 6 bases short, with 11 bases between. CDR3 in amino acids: CASSLNGWGQPQHF. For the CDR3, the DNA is TGTGCCAGCAGTTTAAATGGATGGGGTCAGCCCCAGCATTTT.

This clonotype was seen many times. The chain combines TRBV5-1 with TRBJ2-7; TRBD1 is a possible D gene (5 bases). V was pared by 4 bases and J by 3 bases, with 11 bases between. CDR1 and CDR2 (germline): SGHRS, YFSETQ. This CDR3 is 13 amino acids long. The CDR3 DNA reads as TGCGCCAGCAGCCGCGACAGTGACTACGAGCAGTACTTC. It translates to CASSRDSDYEQYF.

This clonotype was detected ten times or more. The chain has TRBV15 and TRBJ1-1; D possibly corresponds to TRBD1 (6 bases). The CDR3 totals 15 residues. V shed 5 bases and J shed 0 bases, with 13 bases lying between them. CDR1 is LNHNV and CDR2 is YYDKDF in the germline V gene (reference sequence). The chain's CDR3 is CATSAQDRMNTEAFF. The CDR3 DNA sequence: TGTGCCACCAGCGCCCAGGACAGAATGAACACTGAAGCTTTCTTT.

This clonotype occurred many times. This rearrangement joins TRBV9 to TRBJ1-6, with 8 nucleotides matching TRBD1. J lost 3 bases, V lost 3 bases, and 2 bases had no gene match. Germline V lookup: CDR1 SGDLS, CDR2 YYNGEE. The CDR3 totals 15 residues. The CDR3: CASSEDRVYNSPLHF. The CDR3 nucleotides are TGTGCCAGCAGCGAGGACAGGGTCTATAATTCACCCCTCCACTTT.

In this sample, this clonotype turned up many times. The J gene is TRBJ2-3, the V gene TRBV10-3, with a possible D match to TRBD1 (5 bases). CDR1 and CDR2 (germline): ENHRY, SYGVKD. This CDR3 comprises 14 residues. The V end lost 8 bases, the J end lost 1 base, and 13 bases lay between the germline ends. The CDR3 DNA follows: TGTGCCATCCGAGAGACAGCCGGCACAGATACGCAGTATTTT. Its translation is CAIRETAGTDTQYF.

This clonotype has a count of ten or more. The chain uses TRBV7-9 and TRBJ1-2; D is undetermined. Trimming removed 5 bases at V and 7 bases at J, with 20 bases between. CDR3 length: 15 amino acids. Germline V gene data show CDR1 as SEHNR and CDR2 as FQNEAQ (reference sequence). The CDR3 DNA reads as TGTGCCAGCAGCCCACCTGAGTGGGAGTGGATTGGCTACACCTTC. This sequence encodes CASSPPEWEWIGYTF.

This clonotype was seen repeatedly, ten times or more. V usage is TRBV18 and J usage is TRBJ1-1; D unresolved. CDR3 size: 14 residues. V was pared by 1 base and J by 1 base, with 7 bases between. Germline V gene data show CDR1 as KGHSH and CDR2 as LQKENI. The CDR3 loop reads CASSPLFRNTEAFF. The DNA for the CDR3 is TGTGCCAGCTCACCACTGTTTAGGAACACTGAAGCTTTCTTT.

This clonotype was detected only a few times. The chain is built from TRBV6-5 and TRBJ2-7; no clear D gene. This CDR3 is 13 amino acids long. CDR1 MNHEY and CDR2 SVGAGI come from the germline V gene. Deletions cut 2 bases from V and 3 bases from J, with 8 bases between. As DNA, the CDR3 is TGTGCCAGCAGTTACACTGGATACTACGAGCAGTACTTC. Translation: CASSYTGYYEQYF.

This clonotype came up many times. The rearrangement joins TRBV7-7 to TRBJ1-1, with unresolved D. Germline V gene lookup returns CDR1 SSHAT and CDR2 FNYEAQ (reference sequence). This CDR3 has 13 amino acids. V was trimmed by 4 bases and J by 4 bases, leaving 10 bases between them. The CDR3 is CASSSKEGTEAFF. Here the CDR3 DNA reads TGTGCCAGCAGCTCCAAGGAAGGCACTGAAGCTTTCTTT. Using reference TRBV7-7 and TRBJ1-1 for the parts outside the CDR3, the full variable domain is GAGVSQSPRYKVTKRGQDVTLRCDPISSHATLYWYQQALGQGPEFLTYFNYEAQPDKSGLPSDRFSAERPEGSISTLTIQRTEQRDSAMYRCASSSKEGTEAFFGQGTRLTVV.

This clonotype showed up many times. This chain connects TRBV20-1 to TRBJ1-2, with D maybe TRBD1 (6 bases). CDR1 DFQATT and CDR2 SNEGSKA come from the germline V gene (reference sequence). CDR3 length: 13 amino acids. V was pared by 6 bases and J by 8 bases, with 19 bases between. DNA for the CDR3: TGCAGTGCCAAAAGTCCCAGGGGAAACGGCTACACCTTC. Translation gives CSAKSPRGNGYTF.

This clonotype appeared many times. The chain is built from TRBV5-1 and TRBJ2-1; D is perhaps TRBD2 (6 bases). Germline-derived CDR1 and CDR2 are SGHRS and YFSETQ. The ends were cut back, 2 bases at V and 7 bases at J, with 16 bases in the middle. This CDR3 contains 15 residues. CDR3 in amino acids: CASSFLLADRNEQFF. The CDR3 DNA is TGCGCCAGCAGCTTTCTACTAGCTGATCGGAATGAGCAGTTCTTC.

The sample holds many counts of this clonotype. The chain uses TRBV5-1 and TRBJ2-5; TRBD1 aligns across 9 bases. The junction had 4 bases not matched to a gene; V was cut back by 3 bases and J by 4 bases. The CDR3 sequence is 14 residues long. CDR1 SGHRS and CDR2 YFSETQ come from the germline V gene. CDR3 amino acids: CASSSDRGRETQYF. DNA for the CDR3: TGCGCCAGCAGCTCGGACAGGGGAAGAGAGACCCAGTACTTC.

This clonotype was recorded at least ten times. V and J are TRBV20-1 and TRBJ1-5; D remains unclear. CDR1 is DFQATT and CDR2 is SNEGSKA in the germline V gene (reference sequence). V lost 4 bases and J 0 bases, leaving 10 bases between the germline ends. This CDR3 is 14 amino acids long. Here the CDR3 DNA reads TGCAGTGCTACCGTCGGGAGTAGCAATCAGCCCCAGCATTTT. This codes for CSATVGSSNQPQHF.